This TCR beta chain was recovered during a study of cytomegalovirus exposure and HLA in healthy donors. The PCR was carried out with 60 Vbeta primers and 13 Jbeta primers. Using immunoSEQ multiplex PCR, the repertoire was profiled, and TCRdb retains in-frame clones only, with some absent. This listing includes approximately 37,000 clones. Germline V lookup: CDR1 SGHDT, CDR2 YYEEEE. V shed 4 bases and J 4 bases; nucleotides not matched to a gene: 17. The CDR3 contains 19 residues. This receptor was identified in a man aged 35-49 years in good health and CMV-seropositive. Sequencing was done on a sample of PBMCs. The chain employs TRBV5-6 and TRBJ2-2; 9 bases align to TRBD2. CDR3: CASSPLAGGGRKATGELFF. In DNA, the CDR3 is TGTGCCAGCAGCCCACTAGCGGGTGGGGGGCGGAAGGCCACCGGGGAGCTGTTTTTT.